These T cell receptor beta chains were read from a single sample in a study of spatial heterogeneity in lung cancer. TCRdb called the 5' RACE reads again in MiXCR, with one record for every CDR3 protein. The sample records about 44,000 distinct CDR3 sequences, roughly 15% being singletons. The sample here was PBMCs, taken at surgery. All receptors come from a male donor with early-stage non-small cell lung cancer. CDR3s include the opening cysteine and the closing phenylalanine or tryptophan. The order of the fields is D gene, J gene, V gene, clone size, CDR3 protein, CDR3 DNA. D genes are given only for firm matches. Not all rows give a size; the values are once, few, many and, for expanded clones, a class.

d_call: NA
j_call: TRBJ2-3
v_call: TRBV20-1
clone_size: many
cdr3_aa: CSALRGARDTDTQYF
cdr3_nt: TGCAGTGCCCTGAGGGGGGCCAGGGATACAGATACGCAGTATTTT

d_call: NA
j_call: TRBJ1-1
v_call: TRBV5-4
clone_size: NA
cdr3_aa: CASSSGPTEAFF
cdr3_nt: TGTGCCAGCAGCTCAGGGCCCACTGAAGCTTTCTTT

d_call: TRBD2
j_call: TRBJ2-7
v_call: TRBV20-1
clone_size: few
cdr3_aa: CSADPGLAGEEQYF
cdr3_nt: TGCAGTGCTGATCCGGGACTAGCGGGAGAGGAGCAGTACTTC

d_call: NA
j_call: TRBJ1-6
v_call: TRBV6-5
clone_size: many
cdr3_aa: CATSIEHNSPLHF
cdr3_nt: TGTGCCACTTCTATTGAACATAATTCACCCCTCCACTTT

d_call: TRBD2
j_call: TRBJ2-7
v_call: TRBV3-1
clone_size: few
cdr3_aa: CASSQDRVTSRHEQYF
cdr3_nt: TGTGCCAGCAGCCAAGATCGCGTGACTAGCCGCCACGAGCAGTACTTC

d_call: TRBD2
j_call: TRBJ2-7
v_call: TRBV29-1
clone_size: NA
cdr3_aa: CSVEGPDSGDEQYF
cdr3_nt: TGCAGCGTTGAAGGTCCTGACAGCGGGGACGAGCAGTACTTC

d_call: TRBD1
j_call: TRBJ1-5
v_call: TRBV12-3/TRBV12-4
clone_size: many
cdr3_aa: CASSLISGQGLQPQHF
cdr3_nt: TGTGCCAGCAGTTTAATATCGGGACAGGGGCTTCAGCCCCAGCATTTT

d_call: NA
j_call: TRBJ1-1
v_call: TRBV11-2
clone_size: few
cdr3_aa: CASSLDNPEAFF
cdr3_nt: TGTGCCAGCAGCTTAGATAACCCTGAAGCTTTCTTT

d_call: NA
j_call: TRBJ1-3
v_call: TRBV7-9
clone_size: few
cdr3_aa: CASSFSGNTIYF
cdr3_nt: TGTGCCAGCAGCTTCTCTGGAAACACCATATATTTT

d_call: NA
j_call: TRBJ1-2
v_call: TRBV21-1
clone_size: few
cdr3_aa: CASSKRTAIPSYGYTF
cdr3_nt: TGTGCCAGCAGCAAACGCACGGCTATCCCCTCTTATGGCTACACCTTC

d_call: TRBD1
j_call: TRBJ2-7
v_call: TRBV2
clone_size: NA
cdr3_aa: CASSEQGEYYEQYF
cdr3_nt: TGTGCCAGCAGCGAACAGGGGGAATACTACGAGCAGTACTTC

d_call: NA
j_call: TRBJ1-6
v_call: TRBV30
clone_size: NA
cdr3_aa: CAWSAQGRSPLHF
cdr3_nt: TGTGCCTGGAGTGCGCAGGGGAGATCACCCCTCCACTTT

d_call: NA
j_call: TRBJ1-5
v_call: TRBV28
clone_size: few
cdr3_aa: CASSLWVQPQHF
cdr3_nt: TGTGCCAGCAGTTTATGGGTTCAGCCCCAGCATTTT

d_call: NA
j_call: TRBJ2-7
v_call: TRBV20-1
clone_size: NA
cdr3_aa: CSARPRLYEQYF
cdr3_nt: TGCAGTGCTAGACCCCGATTATACGAGCAGTACTTC

d_call: NA
j_call: TRBJ1-1
v_call: TRBV12-3/TRBV12-4
clone_size: NA
cdr3_aa: CASSLSGGTEAFF
cdr3_nt: TGTGCCAGCAGTTTATCGGGGGGGACTGAAGCTTTCTTT

d_call: TRBD2
j_call: TRBJ2-1
v_call: TRBV5-1
clone_size: few
cdr3_aa: CASSFIAGDYNEQFF
cdr3_nt: TGCGCCAGCAGCTTCATAGCGGGGGATTACAATGAGCAGTTCTTC

d_call: TRBD2
j_call: TRBJ2-3
v_call: TRBV10-3
clone_size: many
cdr3_aa: CASNSGSTDTQYF
cdr3_nt: TGTGCCTCCAATAGCGGGAGTACAGATACGCAGTATTTT

d_call: TRBD2
j_call: TRBJ2-1
v_call: TRBV2
clone_size: few
cdr3_aa: CASSVRWGLAGGGNEQFF
cdr3_nt: TGTGCCAGCAGTGTAAGGTGGGGACTAGCGGGAGGAGGGAATGAGCAGTTCTTC

d_call: TRBD2
j_call: TRBJ2-1
v_call: TRBV20-1
clone_size: few
cdr3_aa: CSARASGGTFNEQFF
cdr3_nt: TGCAGTGCTAGAGCTAGCGGGGGGACTTTCAATGAGCAGTTCTTC

d_call: NA
j_call: TRBJ2-5
v_call: TRBV12-3/TRBV12-4
clone_size: NA
cdr3_aa: CASNRDRGGAETQYF
cdr3_nt: TGTGCCAGCAATCGGGACCGCGGAGGGGCTGAGACCCAGTACTTC

d_call: NA
j_call: TRBJ2-7
v_call: TRBV7-2
clone_size: few
cdr3_aa: CASSTRAGTIYEQYF
cdr3_nt: TGTGCCAGCAGCACCCGAGCCGGGACAATCTACGAGCAGTACTTC

d_call: TRBD1
j_call: TRBJ2-5
v_call: TRBV23-1
clone_size: many
cdr3_aa: CATNRGQETQYF
cdr3_nt: TGCGCCACTAACAGGGGGCAAGAGACCCAGTACTTC

d_call: NA
j_call: TRBJ2-1
v_call: TRBV4-1
clone_size: few
cdr3_aa: CASSSNRVNEQFF
cdr3_nt: TGCGCCAGCAGTTCTAACAGGGTCAATGAGCAGTTCTTC

d_call: NA
j_call: TRBJ2-2
v_call: TRBV11-2
clone_size: many
cdr3_aa: CASSSSLTGELFF
cdr3_nt: TGTGCCAGCAGCTCAAGTCTCACCGGGGAGCTGTTTTTT

d_call: NA
j_call: TRBJ1-4
v_call: TRBV20-1
clone_size: NA
cdr3_aa: CSAWTDTNEKLFF
cdr3_nt: TGCAGTGCTTGGACAGATACTAATGAAAAACTGTTTTTT

d_call: NA
j_call: TRBJ1-5
v_call: TRBV27
clone_size: many
cdr3_aa: CASRAIRISNQPQHF
cdr3_nt: TGTGCCAGCAGGGCTATCCGAATTAGCAATCAGCCCCAGCATTTT

d_call: NA
j_call: TRBJ2-7
v_call: TRBV20-1
clone_size: NA
cdr3_aa: CSARETGNLTYEQYF
cdr3_nt: TGCAGTGCTAGAGAAACAGGAAATTTAACCTACGAGCAGTACTTC

d_call: NA
j_call: TRBJ2-2
v_call: TRBV6-5
clone_size: NA
cdr3_aa: CASSYSRRGAGELFF
cdr3_nt: TGTGCCAGCAGTTACTCGAGGAGGGGGGCCGGGGAGCTGTTTTTT

d_call: NA
j_call: TRBJ1-1
v_call: TRBV6-5
clone_size: NA
cdr3_aa: CASSRLTWDKAEAFF
cdr3_nt: TGTGCCAGCAGCCGTCTGACCTGGGATAAGGCTGAAGCTTTCTTT

d_call: TRBD1
j_call: TRBJ1-2
v_call: TRBV25-1
clone_size: NA
cdr3_aa: CASSGTGGIYGYTF
cdr3_nt: TGTGCCAGCAGTGGGACAGGGGGCATATATGGCTACACCTTC

d_call: TRBD1
j_call: TRBJ2-5
v_call: TRBV12-3/TRBV12-4
clone_size: NA
cdr3_aa: CASRSGQGRETQYF
cdr3_nt: TGTGCCAGCAGGTCGGGACAGGGAAGAGAGACCCAGTACTTC